This T cell receptor beta chain originates from a study of T cells in Graves' hyperthyroidism and ophthalmopathy. Germline values: CDR1 MNHNS, CDR2 SASEGT. Trimming took 6 bases from V and 4 from J; bases not matched to a gene: 6. CDR3 length: 15 amino acids. Of note for this clonotype: As yet, its antigen is unknown.

Newly diagnosed patients aged 18 to 65 had hyperthyroidism of under 2 months' duration. Overall study results and limits: Blood shared most expanded thyroid clonotypes above 0.001. Ophthalmopathy was predicted by the model a median of about 6.5 months ahead of onset.

RNA transcripts yielded amplified TCR beta CDR3 regions. Using the HTBI primer set, a first-round RT-PCR was run on the TCR CDR3. TCRdb reprocessed the multiplex PCR reads via MiXCR and lists one record per CDR3 protein. The data contain a few hundred thousand distinct CDR3 sequences, just over 14% of them singletons. V gene TRBV6-1 combines with J gene TRBJ2-5; TRBD2 matches 12 bases. Sequences were obtained from blood. This receptor was obtained from a woman aged 40 to 50 with Graves' hyperthyroidism that later progressed to Graves' ophthalmopathy. The chain's CDR3 is CASSMTSGSRETQYF. The CDR3 coding sequence is TGTGCCAGCAGCATGACTAGCGGGAGTCGAGAGACCCAGTACTTC.